The 9 T cell receptor beta chains below come from one sample, sequenced in a study of blood T cell repertoires in COVID-19. The repertoire was sequenced with immunoSEQ multiplex PCR; TCRdb's copy has only in-frame clones and lacks some. The sample yields roughly 100,000 clones, 91% seen once. Sequenced material: peripheral blood. The origin of the receptors is a human donor in a cohort sampled during active COVID-19.

The genes are TRBV7-3 and TRBJ2-1; a weak D match, TRBD1 (6 bases). This CDR3 has 15 residues. Deletions cut 2 bases from V and 7 bases from J, with 15 bases between. The germline V gene encodes CDR1 SGHTA and CDR2 FQGTGA. CDR3 protein: CASSLQQGNVNEQFF. CDR3 bases: TGTGCCAGCAGCTTACAGCAGGGGAATGTGAATGAGCAGTTCTTC.

The rearrangement uses TRBV19 and TRBJ1-3, with unresolved D. The length of the CDR3 is 12 residues. Germline V gene sequence: CDR1 LNHDA, CDR2 SQIVND (reference sequence). Trimming shortened V by 10 bases and J by 0 bases, and 7 bases separated the two germline ends. CDR3 residues: CATRGSGNTIYF. CDR3 DNA: TGTGCCACCCGAGGCTCTGGAAACACCATATATTTT.

J is TRBJ2-5 and V is TRBV19; 9 bases fit TRBD2. J was trimmed by 2 bases and V by 1 base; bases with no gene match: 11. Germline CDR1 reads LNHDA; CDR2 reads SQIVND (reference sequence). This CDR3 is 18 amino acids long. CDR3 residues: CASSIAPAGGNLQETQYF. CDR3 coding DNA: TGTGCCAGTAGTATAGCCCCAGCGGGGGGCAACCTTCAAGAGACCCAGTACTTC. Filled out from reference TRBV19 and TRBJ2-5, the complete variable domain reads DGGITQSPKYLFRKEGQNVTLSCEQNLNHDAMYWYRQDPGQGLRLIYYSQIVNDFQKGDIAEGYSVSREKKESFPLTVTSAQKNPTAFYLCASSIAPAGGNLQETQYFGPGTRLLVL.

The rearrangement uses TRBV24-1 and TRBJ1-2; possibly TRBD1 for D (5 bases). Germline CDR1 reads KGHDR; CDR2 reads SFDVKD. The CDR3 length is 19 residues. Trimming shortened V by 1 base and J by 0 bases, and 20 bases separated the two germline ends. The CDR3 protein is CATSDLAGHSTETNYGYTF. The DNA of the CDR3 is TGTGCCACCAGTGATTTAGCGGGGCACAGCACAGAGACTAACTATGGCTACACCTTC.

The chain uses TRBV3-1 (or the pseudogene TRBV3-2) and TRBJ2-7; possibly TRBD1 for D (6 bases). The V gene lost 2 bases and the J gene lost 4 bases, with 12 bases spanning the gap. The V gene's germline CDR1 is LGHDT and CDR2 YNNKEL (reference sequence). CDR3 length: 14 amino acids. In nucleotides, the CDR3 is TGTGCCAGCAGCCAAAAAACAGGGTCGTACGAGCAGTACTTC. Amino acids: CASSQKTGSYEQYF.

The V call is TRBV7-9, the J call TRBJ1-2, with 7 bases fitting TRBD1. There are 14 residues in the CDR3. V gave up 5 bases and J gave up 8 bases; unmatched junction bases: 11. CDR1 and CDR2 from the germline V gene are SEHNR and FQNEAQ (reference sequence). CDR3 bases: TGTGCCAGCAGCCTCAATACAGGGGTAGACGGCTACACCTTC. The encoded protein is CASSLNTGVDGYTF. Using reference TRBV7-9 and TRBJ1-2 for the parts outside the CDR3, the full variable domain is DTGVSQNPRHKITKRGQNVTFRCDPISEHNRLYWYRQTLGQGPEFLTYFQNEAQLEKSRLLSDRFSAERPKGSFSTLEIQRTEQGDSAMYLCASSLNTGVDGYTFGSGTRLTVV.

V usage is TRBV15 and J usage is TRBJ2-7; TRBD2 agrees at 7 bases. The V segment lost 4 bases and the J segment 2 bases; nucleotides outside the gene matches: 14. Germline V gene data show CDR1 as LNHNV and CDR2 as YYDKDF (reference sequence). The CDR3 has 17 amino acids. This CDR3 is CATSKVPLWAGAYEQYF. DNA of the CDR3: TGTGCCACCAGCAAGGTCCCCCTCTGGGCGGGGGCCTACGAGCAGTACTTC.

V gene TRBV5-1 combines with J gene TRBJ2-5; D is uncertain. This CDR3 is 14 amino acids long. Germline CDR1 is SGHRS and CDR2 is YFSETQ. The V and J ends lost 4 bases and 0 bases respectively, with 10 bases between them. The DNA of the CDR3 is TGCGCCAGCAGCCGTTCGGTTTACCAAGAGACCCAGTACTTC. Translated: CASSRSVYQETQYF.

The V call is TRBV29-1, the J call TRBJ1-2, with TRBD1 as a possible D gene (5 bases). The V gene lost 3 bases and the J gene lost 2 bases, with 13 bases spanning the gap. Germline V lookup: CDR1 SQVTM, CDR2 ANQGSEA. CDR3 length: 14 residues. The CDR3 nucleotides are TGCAGCGTTGATGCCCTGACAGCCAACTATGGCTACACCTTC. Its protein product is CSVDALTANYGYTF.